The sequence of this T cell receptor beta chain was determined in a study of cytomegalovirus exposure and HLA in healthy donors. Study-wide results and caveats: TCR beta sequences numbering over 15,000 were associated with HLA alleles at 0.05 false discovery rate in a later analysis.

The PCR was carried out with 60 Vbeta primers and 13 Jbeta primers. Clones were sequenced by immunoSEQ multiplex PCR, and TCRdb holds only the in-frame ones, with some missing. The sample lists about 190,000 clones, more than 80% seen once, with roughly 2.6% in the top ten. On this clone itself: Its antigen remains unidentified.

After removal of 6 bases from V and 2 bases from J, the junction contained 10 bases not matched to a gene. The CDR3 spans 15 residues. Germline V gives CDR1 SQVTM, CDR2 ANQGSEA. Input material: PBMCs. The receptor comes from a woman aged 45-65 years in good health and CMV-seropositive. The chain couples TRBV29-1 to TRBJ2-3, with 8 positions matching TRBD1. In DNA, the CDR3 is TGCAGCGTCGATGGGACAGGCCAAGACACAGATACGCAGTATTTT. It is translated as CSVDGTGQDTDTQYF.